These 23 T cell receptor beta chains were all obtained from the same sample, sequenced in a study of T cells after somatic rescue of genetic block. Produced via immunoSEQ multiplex PCR; TCRdb's table is partial and in-frame only. The sample has 85,000 to 100,000 clones, more than 80% seen once; the top ten hold 1.6%. The sample consisted of peripheral blood mononuclear cells (PBMCs). Source of these receptors: a woman between 18 and 29 years old.

This chain links TRBV10-2 with TRBJ1-5; D unresolved. CDR1 and CDR2 from the germline V gene are WSHSY and SAAADI. Trimming removed 0 bases at V and 5 bases at J, with 11 bases between. The CDR3 sequence is 15 residues long. CDR3 in amino acids: CASSESGGRHQPQHF. The CDR3 DNA reads TGCGCCAGCAGTGAGTCGGGAGGAAGACATCAGCCCCAGCATTTT.

This chain links TRBV28 with TRBJ1-2, with no clear D. Germline V gene lookup returns CDR1 MDHEN and CDR2 SYDVKM. V shed 4 bases and J shed 5 bases, with 5 bases lying between them. This CDR3 has 11 residues. The CDR3 DNA sequence: TGTGCCAGCAGTTCGTCTTATGGCTACACCTTC. Protein product: CASSSSYGYTF.

In this sample, this clone turned up a few times. The chain recombines TRBV6-5 with TRBJ2-7; unclear D gene. Per germline, CDR1 MNHEY and CDR2 SVGAGI. The CDR3 has 16 amino acids. V lost 0 bases and J lost 0, with 12 bases in between. Written as DNA, the CDR3 is TGTGCCAGCAGTTACTCGGTCACAGTGCCCTCCTACGAGCAGTACTTC. Translation gives CASSYSVTVPSYEQYF.

This chain joins TRBV27 and TRBJ2-7; TRBD2 matches at 12 bases. CDR3 length: 16 amino acids. In germline, CDR1 is MNHEY, CDR2 SMNVEV (reference sequence). V lost 3 bases, J lost 0 bases, and 3 bases stayed unmatched. The CDR3 DNA reads as TGTGCCAGCAGTTTGGTACTAGCGGGGGGCTCCTACGAGCAGTACTTC. This translates into CASSLVLAGGSYEQYF.

The chain recombines TRBV28 with TRBJ2-5; 8 bases map to TRBD2. This CDR3 has 19 residues. J gave up 5 bases and V 4 bases, and 21 bases lay outside the gene matches. Germline loops: CDR1 MDHEN, CDR2 SYDVKM. CDR3 protein: CASSSWDLSSGPLGETQYF. CDR3 nucleotide sequence: TGTGCCAGCAGTTCCTGGGACCTCTCTAGCGGGCCCTTGGGGGAGACCCAGTACTTC. The complete variable domain, with remaining parts taken from reference TRBV28 and TRBJ2-5, reads DVKVTQSSRYLVKRTGEKVFLECVQDMDHENMFWYRQDPGLGLRLIYFSYDVKMKEKGDIPEGYSVSREKKERFSLILESASTNQTSMYLCASSSWDLSSGPLGETQYFGPGTRLLVL.

The chain has TRBV5-1 and TRBJ2-7; 7 nucleotides agree with TRBD1. CDR3 size: 12 residues. Germline CDR1 reads SGHRS; CDR2 reads YFSETQ. V shed 7 bases, J shed 3 bases, and the junction held 4 bases outside the gene matches. Here the CDR3 reads CASSGTDYEQYF. The CDR3 DNA reads as TGCGCCAGCTCAGGGACAGACTACGAGCAGTACTTC.

This chain connects TRBV4-1 to TRBJ2-5; possibly TRBD2 for D (6 bases). Matching the DNA end better, TRBJ2-7 makes the J call doubtful. CDR3 size: 15 residues. Germline assignment: CDR1 MGHRA and CDR2 YSYEKL. CDR3 protein: CASSLGGTISYEQYF. CDR3 in DNA: TGCGCCAGCAGCCTAGGAGGGACCATCTCCTACGAGCAGTACTTC.

This clone was recorded only once. V usage is TRBV7-9 and J usage is TRBJ2-7; 9 bases are a match to TRBD1. Trimming cost V 4 bases and J 2 bases; bases outside gene matches: 6. The CDR3 sequence is 15 residues long. Per germline, CDR1 SEHNR and CDR2 FQNEAQ (reference sequence). The CDR3 sequence: CASSSGQGTPYEQYF. Written as DNA, the CDR3 is TGTGCCAGCAGCTCTGGACAGGGGACCCCCTACGAGCAGTACTTC.

V gene TRBV7-6 combines with J gene TRBJ2-1; no clear D gene. CDR1 and CDR2 (germline): SGHVS, FNYEAQ. The CDR3 is 15 amino acids. V lost 1 base and J 0 bases, leaving 7 bases between the germline ends. CDR3 sequence (DNA): TGTGCCAGCAGCTTAGTACTGAGCTCCTACAATGAGCAGTTCTTC. Protein product: CASSLVLSSYNEQFF.

The rearrangement joins TRBV2 to TRBJ2-3, with D perhaps matching TRBD2 (5 bases). Germline-derived CDR1 and CDR2 are SNHLY and FYNNEI. The V end was cut by 6 bases, the J end by 3 bases, with 10 bases between. The CDR3 is 13 amino acids. This CDR3 reads CASSLEGTDTQYF. In DNA form, the CDR3 reads TGTGCCAGCAGCCTTGAGGGAACAGATACGCAGTATTTT.

Only a few counts were recorded for this clone. The rearrangement joins TRBV2 to TRBJ1-4; D unclear. Per the germline V gene, CDR1 is SNHLY and CDR2 is FYNNEI. CDR3 length: 11 residues. V was cut by 4 bases and J by 8 bases, with 5 bases left in between. CDR3 bases: TGTGCCAGCAGTGGTTGGGAAAAACTGTTTTTT. It codes for CASSGWEKLFF. Full variable domain (rest looked up from reference TRBV2 and TRBJ1-4): EPEVTQTPSHQVTQMGQEVILRCVPISNHLYFYWYRQILGQKVEFLVSFYNNEISEKSEIFDDQFSVERPDGSNFTLKIRSTKLEDSAMYFCASSGWEKLFFGSGTQLSVL.

This clone occurred a few times. This chain links TRBV7-2 with TRBJ2-7, with a possible D match to TRBD1 (6 bases). The CDR3 is 14 residues long. Trimming left V 6 bases short and J 5 bases short, with 17 bases between. The germline CDR1 and CDR2 sequences are SGHTA and FQGNSA. The CDR3 loop reads CASSPSGARNEQYF. The CDR3 bases are TGTGCCAGCAGTCCCTCAGGGGCTAGGAACGAGCAGTACTTC.

This clone showed up just a few times. The chain carries TRBV11-2 and TRBJ2-3, with 7 bases that match TRBD1. The V gene end was trimmed by 1 base and the J gene end by 2 bases; junction bases not matched to a gene: 3. The CDR3 extends over 15 amino acids. In germline, CDR1 is SGHAT, CDR2 FQNNGV. The CDR3 DNA sequence: TGTGCCAGCAGCTTAGGACAGGGACACACAGATACGCAGTATTTT. This codes for CASSLGQGHTDTQYF.

The chain is built from TRBV19 and TRBJ2-1, with D perhaps matching TRBD2 (6 bases). The CDR3 spans 18 residues. Germline V gives CDR1 LNHDA, CDR2 SQIVND (reference sequence). Trimming left V 3 bases short and J 5 bases short, with 23 bases between. This CDR3 is CASSISPSLAGLNNEQFF. CDR3 sequence (DNA): TGTGCCAGTAGTATCTCCCCCTCCCTCGCGGGATTAAACAATGAGCAGTTCTTC.

The genes are TRBV11-3 and TRBJ1-2; D is undetermined. Trimming pared 2 bases from V and 7 bases from J, leaving 11 bases between. The CDR3 runs 13 residues. Germline V CDR1 and CDR2: SGHNT, YENEEA. The CDR3 is CASSLKSVSGYTF. As DNA, the CDR3 is TGTGCCAGCAGCTTAAAAAGTGTGAGTGGCTACACCTTC.

The CDR3 here is CASSQGMSMRRDTQYF. The CDR3 DNA is TGTGCCAGCAGCCAAGGCATGTCAATGCGGCGAGATACGCAGTATTTT. The chain employs TRBV14 and TRBJ2-3; no clear D. V was shortened by 1 base and J by 5 bases, with 16 bases between the two germline ends. Germline loops: CDR1 SGHDN, CDR2 FVKESK. The CDR3 has 16 residues.

The chain employs TRBV28 and TRBJ1-1, with D possibly being TRBD1 (5 bases). CDR3 size: 12 residues. Per the germline V gene, CDR1 is MDHEN and CDR2 is SYDVKM. V lost 6 bases to trimming and J lost 6 bases, with 11 bases between them. In DNA form, the CDR3 reads TGTGCCAGCAGGCGTGACAGTCCTGAAGCTTTCTTT. This sequence encodes CASRRDSPEAFF.

The chain links TRBV30 to TRBJ1-1; weak D call: TRBD1 (5 bases). Germline V lookup: CDR1 GTSNPN, CDR2 SVGIG (reference sequence). CDR3 length: 14 amino acids. V was shortened by 1 base and J by 3 bases, with 12 bases between the two germline ends. In DNA form, the CDR3 reads TGTGCCTGGAGTGAGGGACGGGGGGACACTGAAGCTTTCTTT. This codes for CAWSEGRGDTEAFF.

The V call is TRBV5-4, the J call TRBJ2-7; D is unresolved. The CDR3 runs to 13 residues. CDR1 is SGHNT and CDR2 is YYREEE in the germline V gene (reference sequence). Trimming pared 2 bases from V and 2 bases from J, leaving 8 bases between. CDR3 amino acids: CASSFMGTYEQYF. The CDR3 nucleotides are TGTGCCAGCAGCTTTATGGGGACCTACGAGCAGTACTTC.

The chain is built from TRBV5-4 and TRBJ1-4; D is unresolved. V was clipped by 4 bases and J by 9 bases, with 19 bases between them. This CDR3 comprises 15 residues. CDR1 is SGHNT and CDR2 is YYREEE in the germline V gene (reference sequence). The DNA of the CDR3 is TGTGCCAGCAGCGCCGGAAGCACAGTGGACCAAAAACTGTTTTTT. Translating gives CASSAGSTVDQKLFF.

This chain uses TRBV29-1 with TRBJ1-1; TRBD1 might be the D (6 bases). CDR1 and CDR2 from the germline V gene are SQVTM and ANQGSEA. The CDR3 is 15 amino acids. V lost 0 bases and J lost 7, with 18 bases in between. The CDR3 here is CSVEDQGNSPDEAFF. CDR3 coding DNA: TGCAGCGTTGAAGATCAGGGGAACAGCCCCGATGAAGCTTTCTTT.

The chain is built from TRBV30 and TRBJ2-3; D gene unclear. Trimming took off 2 bases at V and 5 bases at J, with 5 bases between the two ends. CDR1 and CDR2 (germline): GTSNPN, SVGIG (reference sequence). The CDR3 length is 11 residues. CDR3 sequence (DNA): TGTGCCTGGAGTACTTTAGATACGCAGTATTTT. Its translation is CAWSTLDTQYF.

In this sample, this clone turned up once. The rearrangement links TRBV10-3 to TRBJ2-1; the D gene is possibly TRBD1 (5 bases). This CDR3 contains 14 residues. CDR1 is ENHRY, CDR2 SYGVKD, per germline. V shed 5 bases and J shed 6 bases, with 14 bases lying between them. The DNA for the CDR3 is TGTGCCATCAGTACCATTTTTAGGGGCAATGAGCAGTTCTTC. It translates to CAISTIFRGNEQFF.